A selection of T cell receptor beta chains follows, all from one sample in a study of vaccination effects on CD4 cells after COVID-19. Assay used: immunoSEQ multiplex PCR; TCRdb lists only in-frame clones, some missing. The sample holds 50,000 to 70,000 clones, approximately 78% seen once. These receptors have no identified antigens. This material consisted of CD4+ T cells from PBMCs cultured without peptide, taken before COVID-19 vaccination. Receptors originate from a human donor who had a prior SARS-CoV-2 infection. CDR3s leave out the opening cysteine and the closing phenylalanine or tryptophan. The order of the fields is clone size, J gene, V gene, CDR3 protein. A row's size may be missing; if present it is once, few, many or a size class.

.	TRBJ1-1	TRBV10-1	ASTWSAEPNTEAF
.	TRBJ2-1	TRBV3-1/TRBV3-2	ASRLTGTSGNNEQF
.	TRBJ2-1	TRBV2	ASSQDKYNEQF
.	TRBJ2-7	TRBV27	ASSPLAGGIYEQY
.	TRBJ1-4	TRBV15	ATSRTYGTGRGEKLF
.	TRBJ2-1	TRBV7-2	ASSADRVYNEQF
.	TRBJ2-7	TRBV4-3	ASSQVASSYEQY
.	TRBJ2-7	TRBV5-1	ASSLQPYEQY
.	TRBJ1-1	TRBV27	ASSLSRTVMNTEAF
.	TRBJ2-4	TRBV12-3/TRBV12-4	ASSLPAGAQY
once	TRBJ2-7	TRBV20-1	SASRGATYEQY